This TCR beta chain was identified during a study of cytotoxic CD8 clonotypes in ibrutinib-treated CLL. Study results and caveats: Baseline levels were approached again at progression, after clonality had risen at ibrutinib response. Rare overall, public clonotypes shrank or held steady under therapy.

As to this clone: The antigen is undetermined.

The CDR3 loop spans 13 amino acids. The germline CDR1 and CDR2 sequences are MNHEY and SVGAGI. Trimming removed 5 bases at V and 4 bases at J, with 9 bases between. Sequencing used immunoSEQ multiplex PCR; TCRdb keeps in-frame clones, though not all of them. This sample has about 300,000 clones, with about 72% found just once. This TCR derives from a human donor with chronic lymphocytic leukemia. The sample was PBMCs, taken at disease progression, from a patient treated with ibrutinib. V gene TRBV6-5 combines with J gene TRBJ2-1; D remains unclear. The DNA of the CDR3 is TGTGCCAGCAGTCCATCCCCTTACAATGAGCAGTTCTTC. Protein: CASSPSPYNEQFF.